This entry lists 28 T cell receptor beta chains sequenced from one sample in a study of cytomegalovirus exposure and HLA in healthy donors. The table came from immunoSEQ multiplex PCR; TCRdb's copy has only in-frame clones and leaves some out. The sample yields about 360,000 clones, roughly 89% seen once. The specimen was PBMCs. The receptors derive from a woman between 18 and 30 years old in good health and CMV-seronegative.

V is TRBV28 and J is TRBJ2-3; TRBD2 matches 12 bases. With V trimmed by 6 bases and J by 1 base, 8 bases remained unmatched. The CDR3 loop spans 17 amino acids. Germline loops: CDR1 MDHEN, CDR2 SYDVKM. In DNA form, the CDR3 reads TGTGCCAGCAGACAGCTACTAGCGGGGGGTGGCACAGATACGCAGTATTTT. The encoded protein is CASRQLLAGGGTDTQYF.

The rearrangement joins TRBV30 to TRBJ2-3, with D hard to call. V lost 1 base and J lost 5, with 13 bases in between. CDR3 length: 14 residues. Germline V gene lookup returns CDR1 GTSNPN and CDR2 SVGIG (reference sequence). The CDR3 DNA reads TGTGCCTGGAGTGATAGGCGGTTGCAAGATACGCAGTATTTT. It yields the protein CAWSDRRLQDTQYF.

This clone occurred a few times. The chain recombines TRBV1 with TRBJ1-2. TRBV1 is a documented pseudogene. This CDR3 spans 14 amino acids. CDR3 DNA: TGCACCAGCAGCCGTCGGGGGTCGAGGTATGGCTACACCTTC. It is translated as CTSSRRGSRYGYTF.

The rearrangement uses TRBV18 and TRBJ2-3; possible D gene TRBD1, 6 bases. Germline lookup yields CDR1 KGHSH and CDR2 LQKENI. Trimming took 3 bases from V and 3 from J, leaving 16 bases between them. CDR3 size: 16 residues. The CDR3, as DNA: TGTGCCAGCTCACCTAACCAGGGGACGAGGACAGATACGCAGTATTTT. Its protein is CASSPNQGTRTDTQYF.

This chain joins TRBV6-1 and TRBJ1-2, with a weak D call TRBD1 (5 bases). Germline CDR1 reads MNHNS; CDR2 reads SASEGT. Trimming left V 4 bases short and J 6 bases short, with 18 bases between. The CDR3 is made up of 15 amino acids. CDR3 sequence (DNA): TGTGCCAGCAGTGTTTTCGGGAGTGGAGGGGATGGCTACACCTTC. This gives the protein CASSVFGSGGDGYTF.

This rearrangement joins TRBV13 to TRBJ2-7; D is ambiguous. Between the trimmed V and J ends, which lost 4 bases and 2 bases, there was a span of 15 bases. Germline V lookup: CDR1 PRHDT, CDR2 FYEKMQ (reference sequence). The CDR3 extends over 15 amino acids. CDR3 in amino acids: CASSSSNRPAYEQYF. CDR3 in DNA: TGTGCCAGCAGCTCCTCCAACCGCCCGGCCTACGAGCAGTACTTC.

In nucleotides, the CDR3 is TGTGCCAGCTCACCGGGGGGGATTGCGGATACGCAGTATTTT. Amino acids: CASSPGGIADTQYF. This chain uses TRBV18 with TRBJ2-3, with 7 bases lining up with TRBD2. This CDR3 spans 14 amino acids. Losses at the gene ends were 3 bases for V and 6 bases for J; bases not matched to a gene: 6. CDR1 and CDR2 (germline): KGHSH, LQKENI.

The chain uses TRBV4-1 and TRBJ1-5; possible D gene TRBD1, 5 bases. Trimming left V 4 bases short and J 0 bases short, with 16 bases between. The CDR3 length is 17 residues. Germline V lookup: CDR1 MGHRA, CDR2 YSYEKL. CDR3: CASSPGDSPYSNQPQHF. Written as DNA, the CDR3 is TGCGCCAGCAGCCCTGGGGACTCCCCGTATAGCAATCAGCCCCAGCATTTT.

CDR3 residues: CASSPLLGGGNEQFF. For the CDR3, the DNA is TGTGCCAGCAGTCCCTTGCTCGGGGGGGGCAATGAGCAGTTCTTC. V gene TRBV28 combines with J gene TRBJ2-1; 8 nucleotides agree with TRBD2. The CDR3 has 15 residues. The ends lost 5 bases at V and 6 bases at J; junction bases unmatched: 9. Germline V gene sequence: CDR1 MDHEN, CDR2 SYDVKM.

This chain joins TRBV7-3 and TRBJ2-7, with D possibly TRBD1 on 6 matching bases. The CDR3 totals 14 residues. The V gene's germline CDR1 is SGHTA and CDR2 FQGTGA. V lost 4 bases and J lost 0, with 10 bases in between. In DNA form, the CDR3 reads TGTGCCAGCAGCTCCGGACAGAGCTCCTACGAGCAGTACTTC. Translating it yields CASSSGQSSYEQYF. Full variable domain (rest looked up from reference TRBV7-3 and TRBJ2-7): GAGVSQTPSNKVTEKGKYVELRCDPISGHTALYWYRQSLGQGPEFLIYFQGTGAADDSGLPNDRFFAVRPEGSVSTLKIQRTERGDSAVYLCASSSGQSSYEQYFGPGTRLTVT.

This rearrangement joins TRBV29-1 to TRBJ1-1; D may be TRBD1 (5 bases). The CDR3 has 14 residues. V dropped 2 bases and J dropped 0 bases, with 10 bases sitting between them. Germline V gene data show CDR1 as SQVTM and CDR2 as ANQGSEA. The CDR3 bases are TGCAGCGTTGAAAAAGGGGCTCTGAACACTGAAGCTTTCTTT. Amino acids: CSVEKGALNTEAFF.

This clone has just one count. This chain uses TRBV6-1 with TRBJ1-4, with D possibly TRBD1 on 6 matching bases. The CDR3 has 15 residues. The germline CDR1 and CDR2 sequences are MNHNS and SASEGT. Trimming cost V 6 bases and J 0 bases, with 11 bases left between them. CDR3 amino acids: CASSRTGPTNEKLFF. CDR3 DNA sequence: TGTGCCAGCAGCAGAACAGGGCCAACTAATGAAAAACTGTTTTTT.

The chain recombines TRBV6-4 with TRBJ2-1; 10 bases map to TRBD2. This CDR3 is built from 15 residues. With 2 bases clipped from V and 9 bases from J, the junction kept 7 bases outside the gene matches. Germline V gene lookup returns CDR1 MRHNA and CDR2 SNTAGT. CDR3 coding DNA: TGTGCCAGCAGTGACAGAGCGGGGGGGCCAGGTGAGCAGTTCTTC. Residues: CASSDRAGGPGEQFF.

The chain has TRBV2 and TRBJ2-7; D unclear. V lost 7 bases, J lost 4 bases, and 17 bases lay in between. Germline CDR1 SNHLY, CDR2 FYNNEI. The CDR3 covers 14 residues. The CDR3 DNA is TGTGCCAGCATATTCCTTGACACCTCTTACGAGCAGTACTTC. Translated: CASIFLDTSYEQYF.

The CDR3 region has the DNA TGTGCCAGCAGTTACTCACATACCGGGACACCTGCTAACACCGGGGAGCTGTTTTTT. It translates to CASSYSHTGTPANTGELFF. The chain carries TRBV2 and TRBJ2-2; weak D call: TRBD1 (6 bases). Trimming shortened V by 5 bases and J by 2 bases, and 24 bases separated the two germline ends. The CDR3 totals 19 residues. The germline CDR1 and CDR2 sequences are SNHLY and FYNNEI.

This chain connects TRBV28 to TRBJ1-1; 7 nucleotides match TRBD1. There are 13 residues in the CDR3. V lost 6 bases to trimming and J lost 4 bases; unmatched junction nucleotides: 5. Germline CDR1 is MDHEN and CDR2 is SYDVKM. CDR3 sequence: CASRGGEGTEAFF. Here the CDR3 DNA reads TGTGCCAGCAGAGGGGGCGAGGGCACTGAAGCTTTCTTT.

V is TRBV10-3 and J is TRBJ1-5, with a possible D match to TRBD1 (6 bases). The length of the CDR3 is 14 residues. Germline CDR1 is ENHRY and CDR2 is SYGVKD. The germline V and J ends were trimmed by 4 bases and 2 bases, with 9 bases remaining between them. This CDR3 reads CAISGKGGNQPQHF. CDR3 DNA sequence: TGTGCCATCAGTGGCAAGGGGGGCAATCAGCCCCAGCATTTT.

The J gene is TRBJ2-2, the V gene TRBV6-6; D is ambiguous. CDR3 length: 11 residues. Germline lookup yields CDR1 MNHNY and CDR2 SVGAGI (reference sequence). Deletions cut 7 bases from V and 5 bases from J, with 5 bases between. The CDR3, as DNA: TGTGCCAGCACGGGTACCGGGGAGCTGTTTTTT. It translates to CASTGTGELFF.

The chain links TRBV4-2 to TRBJ2-7; TRBD1 matches at 11 bases. With 2 bases clipped from V and 0 bases from J, the junction kept 3 bases outside the gene matches. This CDR3 spans 16 amino acids. Germline assignment: CDR1 LGHNA and CDR2 YNFKEQ. The CDR3 DNA sequence: TGTGCCAGCAGCCAAAGGGACAGGGGGAACTCCTACGAGCAGTACTTC. Amino acid sequence: CASSQRDRGNSYEQYF.

The gene calls are TRBV7-9 and TRBJ2-7; 7 bases line up with TRBD1. Germline trimming cut 3 bases from V and 3 bases from J; bases unmatched to any gene: 5. Germline CDR1 is SEHNR and CDR2 is FQNEAQ (reference sequence). The length of the CDR3 is 14 residues. CDR3 nucleotides: TGTGCCAGCAGCTTGGGACAGATTAACTACGAGCAGTACTTC. Its protein is CASSLGQINYEQYF.

This chain joins TRBV9 and TRBJ2-5, with D maybe TRBD2 (6 bases). V lost 0 bases and J lost 2, with 14 bases in between. CDR3 size: 16 residues. The germline CDR1 and CDR2 sequences are SGDLS and YYNGEE. The CDR3 DNA sequence: TGTGCCAGCAGCGTAGGAACCCAGGAGGGGCAAGAGACCCAGTACTTC. Translated, it gives CASSVGTQEGQETQYF.

V is TRBV6-4 and J is TRBJ2-1; D is unclear. Looked up from germline, CDR1 is MRHNA and CDR2 is SNTAGT. Deletions cut 4 bases from V and 6 bases from J, with 16 bases between. CDR3 size: 15 residues. CDR3 sequence (DNA): TGTGCCAGCAGTGGCCCGTCGGATCACAGCAATGAGCAGTTCTTC. It encodes CASSGPSDHSNEQFF.

This rearrangement joins TRBV4-2 to TRBJ2-1, with TRBD2 matching over 7 bases. Germline lookup yields CDR1 LGHNA and CDR2 YNFKEQ. Germline trimming cut 8 bases from V and 9 bases from J; bases unmatched to any gene: 19. The CDR3 is 16 amino acids. CDR3 region: CASGPGLAERRGEQFF. Written as DNA, the CDR3 is TGTGCCAGCGGCCCAGGGCTAGCGGAGAGGAGGGGTGAGCAGTTCTTC.

This clone was recorded only once. The chain combines TRBV4-1 with TRBJ1-2, with TRBD1 identical over 11 bases. Germline CDR1 and CDR2: MGHRA and YSYEKL. Trimming cost V 4 bases and J 3 bases; bases outside gene matches: 4. The CDR3 length is 15 residues. CDR3 sequence reads: CASSPPGQGDYGYTF. CDR3 in DNA: TGCGCCAGCAGCCCCCCGGGACAGGGGGACTATGGCTACACCTTC.

This clone was detected only once. The genes are TRBV5-1 and TRBJ2-7, with 12 nucleotides matching TRBD2. CDR1 and CDR2 (germline): SGHRS, YFSETQ. The CDR3 covers 15 residues. The J segment lost 2 bases and the V segment lost 3 bases, leaving 3 bases of the junction unmatched. CDR3 sequence: CASSSRTSGTYEQYF. In DNA form, the CDR3 reads TGCGCCAGCAGCTCCCGGACTAGCGGGACCTACGAGCAGTACTTC.

This clone was seen only once. The CDR3 here is CASSFGLAAYNEQFF. In DNA, the CDR3 is TGTGCCAGCAGTTTCGGACTAGCAGCCTACAATGAGCAGTTCTTC. The chain carries TRBV27 and TRBJ2-1, with 8 positions matching TRBD2. Germline-derived CDR1 and CDR2 are MNHEY and SMNVEV (reference sequence). V trimming: 3 bases; J trimming: 2 bases; junction bases outside the gene matches: 3. The CDR3 has 15 amino acids.

This chain uses TRBV4-1 with TRBJ1-5; perhaps TRBD1 as D (6 bases). The V and J ends lost 2 bases and 3 bases respectively, with 14 bases between them. The V gene's germline CDR1 is MGHRA and CDR2 YSYEKL. This CDR3 is 16 amino acids long. The CDR3 bases are TGCGCCAGCAGCCAACCCCAGGACAGTTTCAATCAGCCCCAGCATTTT. It encodes CASSQPQDSFNQPQHF.

A single count supports this clone. The V call is TRBV9, the J call TRBJ1-1; D not resolved. The CDR3 sequence is 14 residues long. Trimming removed 3 bases at V and 0 bases at J, with 9 bases between. Germline V lookup: CDR1 SGDLS, CDR2 YYNGEE. CDR3 sequence (DNA): TGTGCCAGCAGCGGAAGCAACCTGAACACTGAAGCTTTCTTT. It encodes CASSGSNLNTEAFF. Filled out from reference TRBV9 and TRBJ1-1, the complete variable domain reads DSGVTQTPKHLITATGQRVTLRCSPRSGDLSVYWYQQSLDQGLQFLIQYYNGEERAKGNILERFSAQQFPDLHSELNLSSLELGDSALYFCASSGSNLNTEAFFGQGTRLTVV.